This TCR beta chain originates from a study of technical replicates of blood from a handful of donors (TCRdb year 2017). The germline V gene provides CDR1 MGHRA and CDR2 YSYEKL. The CDR3 contains 18 residues, cysteine and phenylalanine counted. Only the CDR3 DNA stays, 54 bases, in frame from base 1. After removal of 5 bases from V and 2 bases from J, the junction retains 14 bases not matched to a gene. About this clone itself: No cognate antigen has been identified for it. Per-nucleotide qualities are absent, and no much larger clonotype sits a single base away.

The library was produced with the immunoSEQ multiplex PCR assay. The table comes from immuneACCESS by way of TCRdb, which keeps in-frame sequences with V and J called. Part of the clones is missing from these tables; in studies checked, under half for an unresolved V gene and the rest for unknown reasons. The sample includes fewer than 90,000 clones, with approximately 92% observed a single time. The top ten clonotypes cover 0.42% of the sample. Sequenced sample: T cells isolated from PBMCs. Recombination linked TRBV4-1 to TRBJ2-7, with 11 middle bases fitting TRBD2. This sequence was found in a human donor in good health. At the DNA level, the sequence is TGCGCCAGCAGCACGCAGACTAGCGGGATGGTTGCAACCTACGAGCAGTACTTC. It translates as CASSTQTSGMVATYEQYF.